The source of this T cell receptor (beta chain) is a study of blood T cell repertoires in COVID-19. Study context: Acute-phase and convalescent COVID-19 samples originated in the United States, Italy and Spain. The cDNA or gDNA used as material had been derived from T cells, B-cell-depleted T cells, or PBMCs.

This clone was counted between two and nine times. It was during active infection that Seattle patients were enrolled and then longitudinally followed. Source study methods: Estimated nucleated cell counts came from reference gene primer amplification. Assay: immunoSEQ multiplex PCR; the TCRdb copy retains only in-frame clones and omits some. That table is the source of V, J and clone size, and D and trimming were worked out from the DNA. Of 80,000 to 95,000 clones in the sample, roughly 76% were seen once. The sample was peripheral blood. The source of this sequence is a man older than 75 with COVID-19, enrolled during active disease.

The CDR3 protein is CSASRTAEAFF. CDR3 in DNA: TGCAGTGCTAGCAGGACTGCTGAAGCTTTCTTT. The chain employs TRBV20-1 and TRBJ1-1; D gene ambiguous. The CDR3 covers 11 residues. The V end lost 3 bases, the J end lost 6 bases, and 8 bases lay between the germline ends. Germline V gives CDR1 DFQATT, CDR2 SNEGSKA (reference sequence).